The source of this TCR beta chain is a study of cytomegalovirus exposure and HLA in healthy donors. V was clipped by 2 bases and J by 4 bases; unmatched bases: 6. The CDR3 is made up of 15 amino acids. Germline V lookup: CDR1 MNHNS, CDR2 SASEGT. The PCR had 60 Vbeta and 13 Jbeta primers. Method: immunoSEQ multiplex PCR; TCRdb's copy keeps in-frame clones and lacks some. The sample shows 200,000 to 250,000 clones, approximately 80% of them seen only once. The study, taken as a whole, reports: Previous analysis showed most TCR beta V segments were productive about 87% or about 30% of the time. The classifier, whose performance was assessed in both the original and validation cohorts, reportedly diagnosed cytomegalovirus status with high specificity and sensitivity.

About this clone itself: The antigen remains unidentified.

This chain links TRBV6-1 with TRBJ2-7; 9 bases are a match to TRBD2. This clonotype originated in a girl aged 2-9 years in good health and CMV-seronegative. Sample: PBMCs. Written as DNA, the CDR3 is TGTGCCAGCAGTGAATCTGGCGGGGGGGCTTACGAGCAGTACTTC. Translated: CASSESGGGAYEQYF.